This TCR beta chain was recovered during a study of T cell responses to AZD1222 COVID-19 vaccine. Study-wide findings and caveats: Once two AZD1222 doses were given, Spike-specific TCR breadth and depth went up. Donor demographics were predominantly white British with a female majority; clonal diversity may be underestimated. The reported proportion of spike-specific TCRs targeting unmutated variant regions was nearly half. At study baseline, merely several AZD1222 recipients were seropositive.

A note on this clone: Its target is unknown.

Data came from immunoSEQ multiplex PCR; TCRdb stores just in-frame clones and leaves some out. This sample has 160,000 or so clones; 75% to 90% occur once, and the top ten carry over 6%. The CDR3 sequence is 17 residues long. Trimming removed 4 bases from V and 7 bases from J; junction bases left unmatched: 14. Germline V lookup: CDR1 SGHDN, CDR2 FVKESK. The chain joins TRBV14 to TRBJ2-1; TRBD2 aligns across 9 bases. The sample in question was peripheral blood, obtained after recovery from COVID-19. This sequence was found in an adult who had recovered from COVID-19. The chain's CDR3 is CASSPPILAGRINEQFF. CDR3 DNA: TGTGCCAGCAGCCCTCCGATCCTAGCGGGAAGGATAAATGAGCAGTTCTTC.